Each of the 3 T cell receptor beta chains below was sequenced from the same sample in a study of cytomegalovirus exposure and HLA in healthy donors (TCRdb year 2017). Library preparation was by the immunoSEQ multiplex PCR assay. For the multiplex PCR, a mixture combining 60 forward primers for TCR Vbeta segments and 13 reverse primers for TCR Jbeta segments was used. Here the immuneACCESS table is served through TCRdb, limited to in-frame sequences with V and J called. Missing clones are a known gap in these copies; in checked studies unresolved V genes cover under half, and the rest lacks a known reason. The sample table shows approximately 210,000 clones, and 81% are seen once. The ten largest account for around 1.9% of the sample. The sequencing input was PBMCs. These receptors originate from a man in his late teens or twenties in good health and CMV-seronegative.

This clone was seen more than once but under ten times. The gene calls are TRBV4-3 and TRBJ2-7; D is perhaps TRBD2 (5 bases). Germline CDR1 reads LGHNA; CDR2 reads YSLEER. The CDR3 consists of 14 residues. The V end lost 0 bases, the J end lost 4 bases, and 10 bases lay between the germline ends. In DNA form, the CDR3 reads TGCGCCAGCAGCCAAGATGGAGGCGGGTACGAGCAGTACTTC. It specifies CASSQDGGGYEQYF.

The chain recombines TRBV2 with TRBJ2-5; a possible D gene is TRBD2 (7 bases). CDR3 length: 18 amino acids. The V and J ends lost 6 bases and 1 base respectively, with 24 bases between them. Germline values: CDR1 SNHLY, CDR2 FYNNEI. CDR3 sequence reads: CASRRGGTQGPLQETQYF. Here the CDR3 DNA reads TGTGCCAGCAGGAGGGGGGGGACGCAGGGACCACTCCAAGAGACCCAGTACTTC.

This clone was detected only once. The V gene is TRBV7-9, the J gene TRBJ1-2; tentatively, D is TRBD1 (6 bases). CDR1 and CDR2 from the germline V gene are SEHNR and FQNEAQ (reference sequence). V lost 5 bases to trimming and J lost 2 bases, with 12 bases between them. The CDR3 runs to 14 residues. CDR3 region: CASSLLTGNYGYTF. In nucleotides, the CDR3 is TGTGCCAGCAGCCTGTTGACAGGCAACTATGGCTACACCTTC.